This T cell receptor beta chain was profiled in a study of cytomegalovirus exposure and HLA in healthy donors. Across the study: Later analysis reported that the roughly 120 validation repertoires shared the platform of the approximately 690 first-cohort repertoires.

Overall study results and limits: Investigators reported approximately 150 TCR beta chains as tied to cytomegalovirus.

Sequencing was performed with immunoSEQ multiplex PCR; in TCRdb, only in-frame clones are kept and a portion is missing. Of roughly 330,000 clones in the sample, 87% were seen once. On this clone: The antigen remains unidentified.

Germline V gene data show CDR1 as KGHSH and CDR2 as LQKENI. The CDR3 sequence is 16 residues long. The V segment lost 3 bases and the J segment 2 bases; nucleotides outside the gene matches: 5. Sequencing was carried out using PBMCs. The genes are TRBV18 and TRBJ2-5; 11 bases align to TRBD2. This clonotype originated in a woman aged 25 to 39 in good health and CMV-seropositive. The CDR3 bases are TGTGCCAGCTCACCGGGCCTAGCGGGGGGACAAGAGACCCAGTACTTC. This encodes CASSPGLAGGQETQYF.